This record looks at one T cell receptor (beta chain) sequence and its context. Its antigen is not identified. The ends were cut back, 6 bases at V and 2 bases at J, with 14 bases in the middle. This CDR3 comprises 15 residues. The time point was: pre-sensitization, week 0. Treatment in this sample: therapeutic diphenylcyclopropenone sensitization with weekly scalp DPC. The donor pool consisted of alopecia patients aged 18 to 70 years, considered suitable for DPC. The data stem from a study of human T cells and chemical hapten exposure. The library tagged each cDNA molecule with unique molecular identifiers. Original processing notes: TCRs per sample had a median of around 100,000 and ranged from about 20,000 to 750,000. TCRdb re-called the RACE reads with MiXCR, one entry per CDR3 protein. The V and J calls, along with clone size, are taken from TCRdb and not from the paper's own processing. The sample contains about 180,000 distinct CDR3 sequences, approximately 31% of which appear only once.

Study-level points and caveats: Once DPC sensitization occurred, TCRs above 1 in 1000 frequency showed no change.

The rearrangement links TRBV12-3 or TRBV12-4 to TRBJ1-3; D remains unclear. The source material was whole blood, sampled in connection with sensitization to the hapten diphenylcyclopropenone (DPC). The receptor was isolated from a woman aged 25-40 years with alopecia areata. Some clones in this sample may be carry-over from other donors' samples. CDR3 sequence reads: CASSLERLAGNTIYF. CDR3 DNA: TGTGCCAGCAGCCTAGAGCGTCTCGCTGGAAACACCATATATTTT.